These T cell receptor beta chains were read from a single sample in a study of OX40 agonist ivuxolimab in advanced cancers. Repertoires were generated with immunoSEQ multiplex PCR, while TCRdb's copy carries only in-frame clones and drops some. The sample has about 48,000 clones, around 85% seen once. This specimen was CD4+ or CD8+ T cells sorted from blood, taken in a trial of the OX40 agonist ivuxolimab. Receptors were obtained from an adult with an advanced solid tumor such as melanoma, head and neck, liver or kidney cancer. Both conserved end residues are part of each CDR3. The D gene is left open where the match is weak. The size field is filled for only some rows; it gives once, few, many or a size class.

-	15	TRBJ2-7	TRBV2	-	CASSALTGARNEQYF	TGTGCCAGCAGTGCCCTGACGGGGGCAAGGAACGAGCAGTACTTC
-	12	TRBJ1-1	TRBV6-5	-	CASSRGSTEAFF	TGTGCCAGCAGTCGGGGGAGCACTGAAGCTTTCTTT
-	13	TRBJ2-1	TRBV19	-	CASSIDPDGPGFF	TGTGCCAGTAGTATAGATCCGGACGGACCCGGGTTCTTC
-	14	TRBJ1-3	TRBV6-1	-	CASSPGGSGNTIYF	TGTGCCAGCAGCCCCGGCGGGTCAGGAAACACCATATATTTT
-	14	TRBJ1-3	TRBV6-5	TRBD1	CASSRDRYGNTIYF	TGTGCCAGCAGTCGGGACAGATACGGAAACACCATATATTTT
-	16	TRBJ2-7	TRBV5-3	-	CARSKGVRGYLYEQYF	TGTGCCAGAAGCAAAGGGGTGCGGGGCTACCTCTACGAGCAGTACTTC
-	16	TRBJ2-3	TRBV7-7	-	CASSLGAGLSTDTQYF	TGTGCTAGCAGCTTAGGGGCGGGACTCAGCACAGATACGCAGTATTTT
-	13	TRBJ2-1	TRBV7-2	-	CASSWDFRSEQFF	TGTGCCAGCAGCTGGGACTTCCGAAGCGAGCAGTTCTTC
once	11	TRBJ2-3	TRBV11-3	-	CASSLSDTQYF	TGTGCCAGCAGCTTGTCCGATACGCAGTATTTT
few	16	TRBJ2-5	TRBV23-1	-	CASSPVLREFQETQYF	TGCGCCAGCAGCCCAGTCCTCAGGGAATTCCAAGAGACCCAGTACTTC
-	13	TRBJ1-1	TRBV6-6	-	CASSYIGNTEAFF	TGTGCCAGCAGTTATATAGGGAACACTGAAGCTTTCTTT
-	12	TRBJ1-5	TRBV7-9	-	CASNKDNQPQHF	TGTGCCAGCAACAAAGACAATCAGCCCCAGCATTTT
-	15	TRBJ2-3	TRBV11-3	-	CASSSGGRNTDTQYF	TGTGCCAGCAGCTCCGGGGGACGGAACACAGATACGCAGTATTTT
-	15	TRBJ2-1	TRBV5-5	TRBD2	CASSLLAGGRDEQFF	TGTGCCAGCAGCTTATTAGCGGGAGGGCGGGATGAGCAGTTCTTC
-	13	TRBJ1-1	TRBV30	-	CAWSVQGITEAFF	TGTGCCTGGAGTGTTCAGGGGATCACTGAAGCTTTCTTT
-	13	TRBJ2-7	TRBV29-1	-	CSTTTSPSYEQYF	TGCAGCACGACCACTAGTCCCTCCTACGAGCAGTACTTC
few	14	TRBJ1-4	TRBV30	TRBD1	CAWGTGVGGEKLFF	TGTGCCTGGGGGACAGGTGTCGGTGGTGAAAAACTGTTTTTT
-	15	TRBJ2-7	TRBV27	-	CASSLRFPQPYEQYF	TGTGCCAGCAGTTTAAGGTTCCCCCAGCCCTACGAGCAGTACTTC
-	14	TRBJ1-1	TRBV21-1	-	CASKLGDMNTEAFF	TGTGCCAGCAAGCTCGGGGACATGAACACTGAAGCTTTCTTT
-	14	TRBJ2-3	TRBV6-5	-	CASRREERTDTQYF	TGTGCCAGCAGGAGGGAAGAGAGAACAGATACGCAGTATTTT
-	12	TRBJ2-7	TRBV7-9	-	CASSFNFGEQYF	TGTGCCAGCAGCTTCAACTTTGGCGAGCAGTACTTC
-	13	TRBJ1-2	TRBV5-6	-	CASSLAQGSGYTF	TGTGCCAGCAGCTTAGCACAGGGAAGCGGCTACACCTTC
-	12	TRBJ2-7	TRBV6-6	TRBD1	CASSLDRRKQYF	TGTGCCAGCAGTTTGGACAGGAGGAAGCAGTACTTC
-	12	TRBJ2-7	TRBV19	TRBD1	CASSIWTGEQYF	TGTGCCAGTAGTATTTGGACAGGTGAGCAGTACTTC
-	14	TRBJ1-5	TRBV6-1	TRBD1	CASRPGGWNQPQHF	TGTGCCAGCAGGCCAGGGGGCTGGAATCAGCCCCAGCATTTT
-	17	TRBJ2-5	TRBV13	TRBD1	CASSLPRTGGSVGTQYF	TGTGCCAGCAGCTTACCGCGGACAGGGGGCTCGGTGGGGACCCAGTACTTC
once	14	TRBJ2-7	TRBV5-1	-	CASSLGVPSYEQYF	TGCGCCAGCAGCTTAGGAGTCCCATCCTACGAGCAGTACTTC
-	12	TRBJ1-1	TRBV30	-	CAWGRLNTEAFF	TGTGCCTGGGGTCGTCTGAACACTGAAGCTTTCTTT
-	17	TRBJ2-3	TRBV7-2	TRBD2	CASSLALLAGSTDTQYF	TGTGCCAGCAGCTTAGCGCTCCTAGCGGGGAGCACAGATACGCAGTATTTT
-	15	TRBJ2-1	TRBV6-1	TRBD2	CASSPSGSSYNEQFF	TGTGCCAGCAGTCCAAGCGGGAGCTCCTACAATGAGCAGTTCTTC
-	16	TRBJ1-2	TRBV27	-	CASSLFDRGNNYGYTF	TGTGCCAGCAGTTTATTTGACCGGGGAAATAACTATGGCTACACCTTC
once	14	TRBJ1-1	TRBV7-2	-	CASSWEGVGTEAFF	TGTGCCAGCAGCTGGGAGGGAGTGGGCACTGAAGCTTTCTTT